This T cell receptor beta chain was captured in a study of T cell responses to AZD1222 COVID-19 vaccine. Study context: Pooling covered second doses at about 4 or about 12 weeks. Findings of the study overall: Mapped onto spike, vaccine-associated CD4 TCRs spanned it and were dominant at 160-218 and 743-854.

Regarding this clone: Its cognate antigen is unknown.

Germline V gives CDR1 SNHLY, CDR2 FYNNEI. This CDR3 is built from 15 residues. Between the trimmed V and J ends, which lost 5 bases and 4 bases, there was a span of 17 bases. Clones were read by immunoSEQ multiplex PCR, and TCRdb kept only the in-frame ones, dropping some. This table holds fewer than 85,000 clones, more than 80% found once. The rearrangement uses TRBV2 and TRBJ1-2, with D tentatively TRBD1 (6 bases). Source: peripheral blood, taken on day 0 of AZD1222 vaccination. This TCR was recovered from an adult in good health. This chain's CDR3 is CASSPTGKYSYGYTF. CDR3 DNA sequence: TGTGCCAGCAGTCCCACAGGGAAATACAGCTATGGCTACACCTTC.